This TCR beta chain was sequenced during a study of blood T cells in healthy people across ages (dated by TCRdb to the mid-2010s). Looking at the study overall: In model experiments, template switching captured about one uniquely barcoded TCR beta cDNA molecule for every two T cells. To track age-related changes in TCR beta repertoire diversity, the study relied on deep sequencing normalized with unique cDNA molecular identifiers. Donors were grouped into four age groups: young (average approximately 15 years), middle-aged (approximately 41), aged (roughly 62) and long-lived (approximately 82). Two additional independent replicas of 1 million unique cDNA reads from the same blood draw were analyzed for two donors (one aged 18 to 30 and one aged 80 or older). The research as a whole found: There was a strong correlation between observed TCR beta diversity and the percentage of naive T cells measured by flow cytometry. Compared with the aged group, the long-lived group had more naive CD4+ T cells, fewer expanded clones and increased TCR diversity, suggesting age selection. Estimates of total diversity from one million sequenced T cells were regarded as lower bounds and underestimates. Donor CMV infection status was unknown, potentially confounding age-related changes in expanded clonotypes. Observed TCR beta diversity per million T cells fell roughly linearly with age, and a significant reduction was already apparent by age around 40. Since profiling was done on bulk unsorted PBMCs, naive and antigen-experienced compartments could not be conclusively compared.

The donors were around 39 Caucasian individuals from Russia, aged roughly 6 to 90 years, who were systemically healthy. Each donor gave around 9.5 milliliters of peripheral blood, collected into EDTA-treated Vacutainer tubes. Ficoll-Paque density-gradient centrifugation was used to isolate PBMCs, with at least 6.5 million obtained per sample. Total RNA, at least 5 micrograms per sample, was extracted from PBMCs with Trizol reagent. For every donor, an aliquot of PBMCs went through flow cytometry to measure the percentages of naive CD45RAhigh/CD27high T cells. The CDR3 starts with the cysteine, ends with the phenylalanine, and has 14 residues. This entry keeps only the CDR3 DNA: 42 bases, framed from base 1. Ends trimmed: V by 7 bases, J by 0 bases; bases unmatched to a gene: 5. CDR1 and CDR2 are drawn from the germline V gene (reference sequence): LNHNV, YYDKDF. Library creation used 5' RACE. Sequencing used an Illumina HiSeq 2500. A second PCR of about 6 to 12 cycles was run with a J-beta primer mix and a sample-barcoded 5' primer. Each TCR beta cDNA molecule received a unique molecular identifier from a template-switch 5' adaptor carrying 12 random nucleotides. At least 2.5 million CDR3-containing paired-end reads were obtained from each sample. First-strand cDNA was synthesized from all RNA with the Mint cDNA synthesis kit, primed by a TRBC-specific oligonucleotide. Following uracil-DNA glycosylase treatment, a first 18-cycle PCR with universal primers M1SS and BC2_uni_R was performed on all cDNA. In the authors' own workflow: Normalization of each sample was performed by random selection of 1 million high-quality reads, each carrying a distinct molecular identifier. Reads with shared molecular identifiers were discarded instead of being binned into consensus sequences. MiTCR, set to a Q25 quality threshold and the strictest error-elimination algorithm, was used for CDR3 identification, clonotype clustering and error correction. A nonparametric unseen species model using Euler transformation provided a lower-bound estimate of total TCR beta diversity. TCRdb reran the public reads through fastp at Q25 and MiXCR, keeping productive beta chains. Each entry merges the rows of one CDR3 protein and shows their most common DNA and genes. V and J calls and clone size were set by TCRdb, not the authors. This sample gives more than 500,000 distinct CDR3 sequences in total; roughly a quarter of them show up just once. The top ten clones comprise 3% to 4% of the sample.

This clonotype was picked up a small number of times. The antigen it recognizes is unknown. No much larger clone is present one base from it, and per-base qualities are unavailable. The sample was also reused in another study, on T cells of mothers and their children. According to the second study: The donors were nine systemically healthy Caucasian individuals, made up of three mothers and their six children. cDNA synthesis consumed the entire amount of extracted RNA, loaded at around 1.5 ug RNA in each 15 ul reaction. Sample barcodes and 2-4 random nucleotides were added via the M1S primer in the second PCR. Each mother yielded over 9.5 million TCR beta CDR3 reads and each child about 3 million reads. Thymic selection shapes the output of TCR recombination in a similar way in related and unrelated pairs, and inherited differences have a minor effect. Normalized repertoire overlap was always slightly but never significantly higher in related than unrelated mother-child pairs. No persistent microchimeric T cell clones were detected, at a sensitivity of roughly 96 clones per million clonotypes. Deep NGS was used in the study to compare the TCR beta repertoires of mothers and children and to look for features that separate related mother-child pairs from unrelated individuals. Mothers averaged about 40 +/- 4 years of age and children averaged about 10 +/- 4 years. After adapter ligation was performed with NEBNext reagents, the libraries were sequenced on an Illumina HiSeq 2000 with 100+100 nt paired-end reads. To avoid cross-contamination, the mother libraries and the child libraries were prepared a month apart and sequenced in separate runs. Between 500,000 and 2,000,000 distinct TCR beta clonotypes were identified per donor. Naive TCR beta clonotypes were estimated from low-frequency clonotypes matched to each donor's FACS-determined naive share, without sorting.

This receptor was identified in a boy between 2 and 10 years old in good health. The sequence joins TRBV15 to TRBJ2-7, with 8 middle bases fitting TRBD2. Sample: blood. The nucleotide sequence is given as TGTGCCACCATCCGAGCGGGGGTCTCCTACGAGCAGTACTTC. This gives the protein CATIRAGVSYEQYF.